This T cell receptor beta chain was profiled in a study of blood T cell repertoires in COVID-19. Assay: immunoSEQ multiplex PCR; the TCRdb copy retains only in-frame clones and omits some. This table holds 200,000 or so clones, 88% found once. This CDR3 has 12 amino acids. V was shortened by 3 bases and J by 5 bases, with 7 bases between the two germline ends. Germline V gives CDR1 SGHTA, CDR2 FQGNSA. Sequencing was done on a sample of peripheral blood. This receptor was taken from a man between 65 and 85 years old with acute or convalescent COVID-19. The rearrangement links TRBV7-2 to TRBJ1-1; D gene unclear. CDR3 residues: CASSLRVTEAFF. The CDR3 bases are TGTGCCAGCAGCTTGAGGGTGACTGAAGCTTTCTTT.